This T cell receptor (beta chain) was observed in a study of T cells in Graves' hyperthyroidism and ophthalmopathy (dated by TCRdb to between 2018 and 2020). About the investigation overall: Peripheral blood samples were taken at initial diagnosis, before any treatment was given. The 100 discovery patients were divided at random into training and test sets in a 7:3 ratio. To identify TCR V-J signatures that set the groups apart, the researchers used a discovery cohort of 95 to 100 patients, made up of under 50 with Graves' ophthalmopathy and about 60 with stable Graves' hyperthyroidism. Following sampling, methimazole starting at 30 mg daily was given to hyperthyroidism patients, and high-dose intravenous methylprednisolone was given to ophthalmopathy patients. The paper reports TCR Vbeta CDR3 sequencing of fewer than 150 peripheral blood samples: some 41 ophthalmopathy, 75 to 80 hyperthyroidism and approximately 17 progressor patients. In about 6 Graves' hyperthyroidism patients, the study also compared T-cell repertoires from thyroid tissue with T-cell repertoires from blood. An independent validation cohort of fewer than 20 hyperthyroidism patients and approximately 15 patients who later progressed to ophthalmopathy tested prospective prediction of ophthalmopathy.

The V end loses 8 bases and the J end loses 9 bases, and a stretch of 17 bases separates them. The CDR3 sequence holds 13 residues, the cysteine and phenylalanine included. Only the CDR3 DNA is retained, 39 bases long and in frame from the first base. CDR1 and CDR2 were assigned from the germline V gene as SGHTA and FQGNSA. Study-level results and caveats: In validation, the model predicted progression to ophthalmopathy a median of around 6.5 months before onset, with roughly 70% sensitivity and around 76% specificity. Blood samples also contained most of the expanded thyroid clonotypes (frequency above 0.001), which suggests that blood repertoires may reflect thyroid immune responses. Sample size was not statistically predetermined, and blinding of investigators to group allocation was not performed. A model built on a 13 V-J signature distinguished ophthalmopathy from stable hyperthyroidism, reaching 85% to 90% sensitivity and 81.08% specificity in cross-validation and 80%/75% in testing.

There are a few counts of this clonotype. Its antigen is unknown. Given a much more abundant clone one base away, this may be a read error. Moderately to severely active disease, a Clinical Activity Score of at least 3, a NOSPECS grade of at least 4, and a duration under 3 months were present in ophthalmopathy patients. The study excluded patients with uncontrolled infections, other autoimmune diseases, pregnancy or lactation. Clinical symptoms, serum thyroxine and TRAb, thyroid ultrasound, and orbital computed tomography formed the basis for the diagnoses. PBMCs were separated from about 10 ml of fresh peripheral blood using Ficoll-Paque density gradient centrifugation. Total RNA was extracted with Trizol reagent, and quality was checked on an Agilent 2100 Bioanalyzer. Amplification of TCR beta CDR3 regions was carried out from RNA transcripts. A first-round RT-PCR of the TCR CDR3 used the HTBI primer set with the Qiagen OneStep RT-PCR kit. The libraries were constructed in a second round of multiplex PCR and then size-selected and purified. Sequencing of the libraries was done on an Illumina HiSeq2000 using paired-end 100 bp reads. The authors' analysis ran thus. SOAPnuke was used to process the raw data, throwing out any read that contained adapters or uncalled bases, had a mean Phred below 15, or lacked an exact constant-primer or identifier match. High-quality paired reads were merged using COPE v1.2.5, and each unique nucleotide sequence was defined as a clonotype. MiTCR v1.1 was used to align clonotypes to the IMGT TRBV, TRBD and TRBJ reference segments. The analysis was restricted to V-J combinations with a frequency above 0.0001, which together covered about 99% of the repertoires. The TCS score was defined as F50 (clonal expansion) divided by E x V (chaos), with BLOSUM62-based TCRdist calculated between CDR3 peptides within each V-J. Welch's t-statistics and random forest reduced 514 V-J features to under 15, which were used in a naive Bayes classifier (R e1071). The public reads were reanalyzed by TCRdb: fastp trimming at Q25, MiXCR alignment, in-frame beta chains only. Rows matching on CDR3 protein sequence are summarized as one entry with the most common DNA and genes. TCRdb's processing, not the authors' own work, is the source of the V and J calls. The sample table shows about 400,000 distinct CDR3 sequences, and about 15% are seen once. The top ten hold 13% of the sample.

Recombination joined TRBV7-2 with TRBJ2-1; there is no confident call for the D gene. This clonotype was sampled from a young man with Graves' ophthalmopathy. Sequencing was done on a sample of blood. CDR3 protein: CASDMDGWGEQFF. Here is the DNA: TGTGCCAGCGACATGGACGGGTGGGGTGAGCAGTTCTTC.